These T cell receptor beta chains were read from a single sample in a study of blood T cells in healthy people across ages. One entry per CDR3 protein, called by TCRdb with MiXCR from the 5' RACE reads. Found here are over 600,000 distinct CDR3 sequences, roughly three fifths of them singletons; the top ten hold 25% to 30%. Sequences were obtained from blood. All receptors come from a man aged 40-49 years in good health. The CDR3 runs from the conserved cysteine through the conserved F or W. A D gene is named only where the DNA matches it firmly. Some rows have no size entry. The others give once, few or many, or a class for an expanded clone.

D: TRBD1; V: TRBV4-1; J: TRBJ2-1; size: few; DNA: TGCGCCAGCAGTCTAACATCAGGGACAGTCTCCTACAATGAGCAGTTCTTC; CDR3: CASSLTSGTVSYNEQFF
D: .; V: TRBV9; J: TRBJ2-1; size: .; DNA: TGTGCCAGCAGCCCGGCCACACACAACAATGAGCAGTTCTTC; CDR3: CASSPATHNNEQFF
D: .; V: TRBV6-6; J: TRBJ2-5; size: .; DNA: TGTGCCAGCAGTTATGGCGGGATGTATGAGCAGTACTTC; CDR3: CASSYGGMYEQYF
D: TRBD1; V: TRBV12-3/TRBV12-4; J: TRBJ2-7; size: .; DNA: TGTGCCAGCAGTTTAGGGGACAGCCCCTACAATGAGCAGTACTTC; CDR3: CASSLGDSPYNEQYF
D: .; V: TRBV29-1; J: TRBJ2-1; size: .; DNA: TGCAGCGTTGTCCTGCCCCTTTCAGGCTCCTACAATGAGCAGTTCTTC; CDR3: CSVVLPLSGSYNEQFF
D: TRBD1; V: TRBV29-1; J: TRBJ1-1; size: few; DNA: TGCAGCGTTTGGGGGACAGGGGACGCGCGGAACACTGAAGCTTTCTTT; CDR3: CSVWGTGDARNTEAFF
D: TRBD1; V: TRBV5-1; J: TRBJ1-2; size: .; DNA: TGCGCCAGCAGCGTTCCGGGACAGGGGGCTTATGGCTACACCTTC; CDR3: CASSVPGQGAYGYTF
D: TRBD2; V: TRBV12-3/TRBV12-4; J: TRBJ2-5; size: .; DNA: TGTGCCAGCACCTTGGGAGGGGAGACCCAGTACTTC; CDR3: CASTLGGETQYF
D: .; V: TRBV27; J: TRBJ2-7; size: few; DNA: TGTGCCAGTGGGACGCGAAACGCCTACGAGCAGTACTTC; CDR3: CASGTRNAYEQYF
D: TRBD1; V: TRBV4-1; J: TRBJ2-1; size: .; DNA: TGCGCCAGCAGCCTCGACAGGGGGGAACACAATGAGCAGTTCTTC; CDR3: CASSLDRGEHNEQFF
D: .; V: TRBV6-5; J: TRBJ1-2; size: .; DNA: TGTGCCAGCAGTTACTACACACAGGAATCTTGGTATGGCTACACCTTC; CDR3: CASSYYTQESWYGYTF
D: .; V: TRBV4-2; J: TRBJ2-7; size: once; DNA: TGTGCCAGCAGCCAGGGATCGGGGGTCAGCTACGAGCAGTACTTC; CDR3: CASSQGSGVSYEQYF
D: .; V: TRBV20-1; J: TRBJ1-2; size: .; DNA: TGCAGTGCCACCGATCCGCAGCGAGGGGCCGAGGGTGGCTACACCTTC; CDR3: CSATDPQRGAEGGYTF
D: .; V: TRBV20-1; J: TRBJ1-2; size: .; DNA: TGCAGTGCTAGTCCAGGGGTTGACTATGGCTACACCTTC; CDR3: CSASPGVDYGYTF
D: .; V: TRBV21-1; J: TRBJ2-5; size: .; DNA: TGTGCCAGCAGCCCACGACTAGCGGGCCTGACCGATCCGAAGACCCAGTACTTC; CDR3: CASSPRLAGLTDPKTQYF
D: TRBD1; V: TRBV7-9; J: TRBJ2-5; size: .; DNA: TGTGCCAGCAGCCAACCGGGACAGGGGCAAGAGACCCAGTACTTC; CDR3: CASSQPGQGQETQYF
D: TRBD2; V: TRBV6-6; J: TRBJ2-7; size: .; DNA: TGTGCCAGCAGTTACGATGCGGGAGCGGACGAGCAGTACTTC; CDR3: CASSYDAGADEQYF
D: .; V: TRBV20-1; J: TRBJ2-3; size: many; DNA: TGCAGTGCGAGGGACCAGCGGGTTGGCACAGATACGCAGTATTTT; CDR3: CSARDQRVGTDTQYF
D: TRBD1; V: TRBV5-1; J: TRBJ2-2; size: few; DNA: TGCGCCAGCAGCTTGGGACAGGGACACACCGGGGAGCTGTTTTTT; CDR3: CASSLGQGHTGELFF
D: .; V: TRBV7-9; J: TRBJ2-5; size: .; DNA: TGTGCCAGTAACCACAGGCTACAAGAGACCCAGTACTTC; CDR3: CASNHRLQETQYF
D: .; V: TRBV7-2; J: TRBJ1-5; size: .; DNA: TGTGCCAGCAGCTTGGGGACGGAAGGTGGCAATCAGCCCCAGCATTTT; CDR3: CASSLGTEGGNQPQHF
D: TRBD1; V: TRBV9; J: TRBJ2-7; size: .; DNA: TGTGCCAGCAGCGTAGTTGGGGGGACAGGGGCCTACGAGCAGTACTTC; CDR3: CASSVVGGTGAYEQYF
D: TRBD1; V: TRBV10-3; J: TRBJ2-1; size: .; DNA: TGTGCCATCAGTGAGTCGACAGGGTTCACTGATGAGCAGTTCTTC; CDR3: CAISESTGFTDEQFF
D: TRBD1; V: TRBV20-1; J: TRBJ1-5; size: .; DNA: TGCAGTGCTAGACCGGGACAGGGGAGCAATCAGCCCCAGCATTTT; CDR3: CSARPGQGSNQPQHF
D: .; V: TRBV4-2; J: TRBJ2-1; size: .; DNA: TGTGCCAGCAGGGAGGCTAAGGGCTACAATGAGCAGTTCTTC; CDR3: CASREAKGYNEQFF
D: .; V: TRBV5-1; J: TRBJ2-7; size: .; DNA: TGCGCCAGCAGAGTATGGGGCCGCTTGGAGGAGCAGTACTTC; CDR3: CASRVWGRLEEQYF
D: .; V: TRBV20-1; J: TRBJ2-5; size: few; DNA: TGCAGTGCTAGAGATCTAGTCGGGGTTGGGCAGTATCAAGAGACCCAGTACTTC; CDR3: CSARDLVGVGQYQETQYF
D: .; V: TRBV11-3; J: TRBJ2-5; size: .; DNA: TGTGCCAGCAGCTTAGGCTCGGACGAGCTGCGGGAGACCCAGTACTTC; CDR3: CASSLGSDELRETQYF
D: TRBD2; V: TRBV20-1; J: TRBJ2-7; size: few; DNA: TGCAGTGCTACGACTAGCGGGACCTACGAGCAGTACTTC; CDR3: CSATTSGTYEQYF
D: .; V: TRBV5-1; J: TRBJ1-2; size: .; DNA: TGCGCCAGCCGGGGGACGGATTCTAACTATAGCTACACCTTC; CDR3: CASRGTDSNYSYTF
D: TRBD1; V: TRBV6-6; J: TRBJ1-1; size: .; DNA: TGTGCCAGCGCTGTGGCAGGGGGCAGGAGCACTGAAGCTTTCTTT; CDR3: CASAVAGGRSTEAFF
D: .; V: TRBV27; J: TRBJ2-3; size: .; DNA: TGTGCCAGCAGTTTACTCTCGGCTAGCACAGATACGCAGTATTTT; CDR3: CASSLLSASTDTQYF
D: .; V: TRBV6-1; J: TRBJ2-7; size: .; DNA: TGTGCCAGCAGTCAAGTACGGTCGTACGAGCAGTACTTC; CDR3: CASSQVRSYEQYF
D: TRBD1; V: TRBV9; J: TRBJ2-1; size: .; DNA: TGTGCCAGCAGCGTATCTGCGGGACAGGACTACAATGAGCAGTTCTTC; CDR3: CASSVSAGQDYNEQFF
D: TRBD2; V: TRBV9; J: TRBJ2-3; size: .; DNA: TGTGCCAGCAGCGTAGGGATTTACGGCGGGGGGGTCCAGGATACGCAGTATTTT; CDR3: CASSVGIYGGGVQDTQYF
D: .; V: TRBV11-2; J: TRBJ2-1; size: .; DNA: TGTGCCAGCAGCTTTTATATCGGGGGGCGTAGCTCCTACAATGAGCAGTTCTTC; CDR3: CASSFYIGGRSSYNEQFF
D: TRBD1; V: TRBV6-5; J: TRBJ2-1; size: .; DNA: TGTGCCAGCAGTCCTGAGACAGGGGAGCAGTTCTTC; CDR3: CASSPETGEQFF
D: TRBD1; V: TRBV11-2; J: TRBJ2-5; size: .; DNA: TGTGCCAGCAGCAAACAGGGGGCGGGCCAAGAGACCCAGTACTTC; CDR3: CASSKQGAGQETQYF
D: TRBD1; V: TRBV12-3/TRBV12-4; J: TRBJ2-4; size: few; DNA: TGTGCCAGCAGCCCGGGACAGAGGAACATTCAGTACTTC; CDR3: CASSPGQRNIQYF